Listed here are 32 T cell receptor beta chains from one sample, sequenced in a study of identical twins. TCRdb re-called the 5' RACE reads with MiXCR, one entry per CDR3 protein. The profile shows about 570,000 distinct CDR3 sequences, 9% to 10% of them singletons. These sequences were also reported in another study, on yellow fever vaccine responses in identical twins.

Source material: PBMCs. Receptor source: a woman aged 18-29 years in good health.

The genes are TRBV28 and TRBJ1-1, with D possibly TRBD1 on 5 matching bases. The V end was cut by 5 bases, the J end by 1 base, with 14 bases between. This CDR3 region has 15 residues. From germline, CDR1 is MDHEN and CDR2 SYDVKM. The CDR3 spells CASSTMGRTNTEAFF. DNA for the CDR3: TGTGCCAGCAGTACCATGGGACGGACGAACACTGAAGCTTTCTTT.

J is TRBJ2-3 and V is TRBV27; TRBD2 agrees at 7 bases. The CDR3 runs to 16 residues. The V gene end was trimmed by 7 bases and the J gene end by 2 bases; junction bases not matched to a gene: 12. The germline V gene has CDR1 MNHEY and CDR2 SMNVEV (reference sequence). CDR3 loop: CASKNPRAGNTDTQYF. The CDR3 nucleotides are TGTGCCAGCAAAAATCCTCGAGCGGGGAACACAGATACGCAGTATTTT.

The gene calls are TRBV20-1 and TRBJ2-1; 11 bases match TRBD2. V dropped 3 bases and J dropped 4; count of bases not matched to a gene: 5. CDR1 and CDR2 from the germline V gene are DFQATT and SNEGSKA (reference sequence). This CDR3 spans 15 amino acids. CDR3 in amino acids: CSASHLAGGYNEQFF. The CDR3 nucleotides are TGCAGTGCTAGTCACCTAGCGGGGGGTTACAATGAGCAGTTCTTC.

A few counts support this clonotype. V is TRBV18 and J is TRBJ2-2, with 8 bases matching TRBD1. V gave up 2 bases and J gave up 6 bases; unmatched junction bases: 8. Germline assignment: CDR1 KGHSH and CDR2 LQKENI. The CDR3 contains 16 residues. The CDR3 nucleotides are TGTGCCAGCTCACCAGAAGACAGGGGTATGTCCGGGGAGCTGTTTTTT. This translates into CASSPEDRGMSGELFF.

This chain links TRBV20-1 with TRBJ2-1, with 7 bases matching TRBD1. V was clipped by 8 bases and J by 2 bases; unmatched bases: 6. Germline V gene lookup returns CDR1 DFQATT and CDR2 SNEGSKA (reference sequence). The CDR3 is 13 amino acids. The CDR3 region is CSPPGTAYNEQFF. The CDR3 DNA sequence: TGCAGTCCCCCCGGGACAGCCTACAATGAGCAGTTCTTC.

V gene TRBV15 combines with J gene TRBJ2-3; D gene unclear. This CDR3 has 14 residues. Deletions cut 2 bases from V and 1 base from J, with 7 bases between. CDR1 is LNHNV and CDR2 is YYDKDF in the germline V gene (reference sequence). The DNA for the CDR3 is TGTGCCACCAGCAGACAGATGGGCACAGATACGCAGTATTTT. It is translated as CATSRQMGTDTQYF.

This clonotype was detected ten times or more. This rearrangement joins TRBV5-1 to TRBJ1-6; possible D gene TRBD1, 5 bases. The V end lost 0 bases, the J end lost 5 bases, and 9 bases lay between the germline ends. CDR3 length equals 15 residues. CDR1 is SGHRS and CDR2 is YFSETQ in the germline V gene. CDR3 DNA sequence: TGCGCCAGCAGCTTGGGGTCAGGGAATAATTCACCCCTCCACTTT. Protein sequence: CASSLGSGNNSPLHF.

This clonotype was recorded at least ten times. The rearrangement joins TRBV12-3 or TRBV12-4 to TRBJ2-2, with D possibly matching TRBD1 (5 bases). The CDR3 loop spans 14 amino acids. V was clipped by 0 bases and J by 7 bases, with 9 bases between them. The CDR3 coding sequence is TGTGCCAGCAGTTTAGCCAGGGATGTCGGGGAGCTGTTTTTT. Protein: CASSLARDVGELFF.

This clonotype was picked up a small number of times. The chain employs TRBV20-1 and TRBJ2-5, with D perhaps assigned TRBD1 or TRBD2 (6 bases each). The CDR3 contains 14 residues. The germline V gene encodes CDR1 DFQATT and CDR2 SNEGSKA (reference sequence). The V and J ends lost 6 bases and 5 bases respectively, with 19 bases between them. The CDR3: CSAGGHPPVETQYF. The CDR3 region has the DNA TGCAGTGCCGGGGGACACCCCCCGGTGGAGACCCAGTACTTC.

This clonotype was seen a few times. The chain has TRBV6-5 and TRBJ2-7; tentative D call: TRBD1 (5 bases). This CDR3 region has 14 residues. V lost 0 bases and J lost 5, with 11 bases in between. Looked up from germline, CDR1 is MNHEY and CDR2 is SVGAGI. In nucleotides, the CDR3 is TGTGCCAGCAGTTACTCACAGGTTTCCCACGAGCAGTACTTC. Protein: CASSYSQVSHEQYF.

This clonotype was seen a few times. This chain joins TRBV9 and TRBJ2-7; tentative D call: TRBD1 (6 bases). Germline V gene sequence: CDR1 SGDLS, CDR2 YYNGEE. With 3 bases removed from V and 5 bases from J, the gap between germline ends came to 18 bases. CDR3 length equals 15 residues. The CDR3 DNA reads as TGTGCCAGCAGCGGGGCGGAACAGGGCCCCCACGAGCAGTACTTC. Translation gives CASSGAEQGPHEQYF.

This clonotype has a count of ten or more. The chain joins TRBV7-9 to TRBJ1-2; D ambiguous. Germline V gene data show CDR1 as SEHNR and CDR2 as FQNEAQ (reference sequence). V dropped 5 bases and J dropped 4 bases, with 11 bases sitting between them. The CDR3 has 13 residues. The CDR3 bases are TGTGCCAGCAGCACCACAGAGAGCTATGGCTACACCTTC. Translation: CASSTTESYGYTF. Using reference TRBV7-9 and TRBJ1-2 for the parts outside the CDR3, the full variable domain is DTGVSQNPRHKITKRGQNVTFRCDPISEHNRLYWYRQTLGQGPEFLTYFQNEAQLEKSRLLSDRFSAERPKGSFSTLEIQRTEQGDSAMYLCASSTTESYGYTFGSGTRLTVV.

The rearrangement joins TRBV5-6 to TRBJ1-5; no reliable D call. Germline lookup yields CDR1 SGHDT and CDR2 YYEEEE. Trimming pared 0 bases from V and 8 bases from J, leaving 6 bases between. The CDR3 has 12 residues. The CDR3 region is CASSLGDKPQHF. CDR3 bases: TGTGCCAGCAGCTTGGGTGATAAGCCCCAGCATTTT.

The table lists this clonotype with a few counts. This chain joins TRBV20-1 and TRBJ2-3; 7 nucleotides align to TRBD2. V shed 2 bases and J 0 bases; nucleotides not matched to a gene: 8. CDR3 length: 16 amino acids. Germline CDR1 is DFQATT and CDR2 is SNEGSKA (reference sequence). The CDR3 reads CSARPLERDSTDTQYF. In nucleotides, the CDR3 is TGCAGTGCTAGACCTCTCGAGCGGGACAGCACAGATACGCAGTATTTT.

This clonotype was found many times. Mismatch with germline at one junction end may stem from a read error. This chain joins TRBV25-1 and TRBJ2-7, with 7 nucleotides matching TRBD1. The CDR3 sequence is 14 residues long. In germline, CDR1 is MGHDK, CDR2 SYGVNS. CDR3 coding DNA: TGTGCCAGCAATGAACAGGGGCTCTCCTACGAGCAGTACTTC. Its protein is CASNEQGLSYEQYF.

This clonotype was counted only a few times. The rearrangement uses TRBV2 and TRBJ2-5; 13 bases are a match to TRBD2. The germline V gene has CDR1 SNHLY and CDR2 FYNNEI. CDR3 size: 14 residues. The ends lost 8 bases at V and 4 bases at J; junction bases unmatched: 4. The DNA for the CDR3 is TGTGCCAGCGGGAGGACTAGCGGGGGAGAGACCCAGTACTTC. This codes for CASGRTSGGETQYF.

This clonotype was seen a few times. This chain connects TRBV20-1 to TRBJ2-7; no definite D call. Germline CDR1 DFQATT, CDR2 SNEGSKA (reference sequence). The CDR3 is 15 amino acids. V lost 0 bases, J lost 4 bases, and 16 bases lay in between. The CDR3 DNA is TGCAGTGCTAGAGATTTTGAAGGGCCTATGTACGAGCAGTACTTC. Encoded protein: CSARDFEGPMYEQYF.

In DNA, the CDR3 is TGCGCCAGCAGCCAAGAGGGCAGGGGACGGAGCGAGCAGTTCTTC. Protein product: CASSQEGRGRSEQFF. The J gene is TRBJ2-1, the V gene TRBV4-3; tentatively, D is TRBD1 (6 bases). Germline lookup yields CDR1 LGHNA and CDR2 YSLEER. Trimming pared 0 bases from V and 10 bases from J, leaving 16 bases between. This CDR3 has 15 residues.

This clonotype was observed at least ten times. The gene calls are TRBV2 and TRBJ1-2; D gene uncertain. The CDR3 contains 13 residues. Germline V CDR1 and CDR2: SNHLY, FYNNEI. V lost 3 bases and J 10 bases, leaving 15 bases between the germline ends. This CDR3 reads CASSDLPGAYYTF. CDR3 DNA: TGTGCCAGCAGTGATCTCCCGGGAGCTTACTACACCTTC.

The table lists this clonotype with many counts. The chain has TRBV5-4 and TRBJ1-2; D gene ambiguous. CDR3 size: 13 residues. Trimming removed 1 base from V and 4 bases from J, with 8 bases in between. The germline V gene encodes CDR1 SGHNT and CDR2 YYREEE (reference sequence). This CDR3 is CASSLYRGYGYTF. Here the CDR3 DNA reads TGTGCCAGCAGCTTGTATCGGGGCTATGGCTACACCTTC.

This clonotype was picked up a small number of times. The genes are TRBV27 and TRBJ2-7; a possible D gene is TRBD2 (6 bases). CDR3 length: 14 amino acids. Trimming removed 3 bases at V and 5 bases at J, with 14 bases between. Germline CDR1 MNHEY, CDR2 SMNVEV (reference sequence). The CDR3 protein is CASSLEGRLDEQYF. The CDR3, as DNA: TGTGCCAGCAGTTTGGAGGGGCGGTTGGACGAGCAGTACTTC.

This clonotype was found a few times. The CDR3 loop reads CASSQAPGNVRVSYNEQFF. DNA for the CDR3: TGCGCCAGCAGCCAAGCCCCGGGGAACGTGCGGGTGTCCTACAATGAGCAGTTCTTC. The rearrangement joins TRBV4-3 to TRBJ2-1, with D possibly matching TRBD2 (5 bases). The germline V and J ends were trimmed by 1 base and 1 base, with 20 bases remaining between them. The CDR3 has 19 residues. Germline V CDR1 and CDR2: LGHNA, YSLEER.

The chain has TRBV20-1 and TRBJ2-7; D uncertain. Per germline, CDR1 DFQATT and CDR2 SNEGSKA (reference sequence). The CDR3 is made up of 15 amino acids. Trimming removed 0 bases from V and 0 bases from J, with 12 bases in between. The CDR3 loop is CSARDTRLASYEQYF. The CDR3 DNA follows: TGCAGTGCTAGAGACACGAGACTCGCCTCCTACGAGCAGTACTTC.

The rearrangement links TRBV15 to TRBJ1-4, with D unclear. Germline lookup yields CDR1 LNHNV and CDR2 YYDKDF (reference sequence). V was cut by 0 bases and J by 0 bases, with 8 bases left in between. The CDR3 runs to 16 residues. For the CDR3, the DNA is TGTGCCACCAGCAGAGACTCCTCGGCAACTAATGAAAAACTGTTTTTT. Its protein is CATSRDSSATNEKLFF.

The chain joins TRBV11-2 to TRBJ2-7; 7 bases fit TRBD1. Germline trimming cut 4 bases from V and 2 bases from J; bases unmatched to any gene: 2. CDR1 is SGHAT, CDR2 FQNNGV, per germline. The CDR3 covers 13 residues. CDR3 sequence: CASSSGQPYEQYF. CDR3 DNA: TGTGCCAGCAGCTCGGGACAGCCCTACGAGCAGTACTTC.

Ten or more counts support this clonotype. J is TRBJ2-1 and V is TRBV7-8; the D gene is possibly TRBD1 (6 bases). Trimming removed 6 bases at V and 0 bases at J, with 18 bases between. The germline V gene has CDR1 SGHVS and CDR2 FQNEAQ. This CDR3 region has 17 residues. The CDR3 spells CASSQLPGQSSYNEQFF. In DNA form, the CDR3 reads TGTGCCAGCAGTCAGCTGCCCGGACAGAGCTCCTACAATGAGCAGTTCTTC. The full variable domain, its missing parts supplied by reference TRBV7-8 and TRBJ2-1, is GAGVSQSPRYKVAKRGQDVALRCDPISGHVSLFWYQQALGQGPEFLTYFQNEAQLDKSGLPSDRFFAERPEGSVSTLKIQRTQQEDSAVYLCASSQLPGQSSYNEQFFGPGTRLTVL.

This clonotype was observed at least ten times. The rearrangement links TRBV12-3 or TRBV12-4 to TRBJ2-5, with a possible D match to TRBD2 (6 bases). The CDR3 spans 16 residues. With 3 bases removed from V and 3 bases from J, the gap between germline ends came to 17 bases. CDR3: CASSFGRSSWEETQYF. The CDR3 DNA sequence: TGTGCCAGCAGTTTCGGGAGATCGTCCTGGGAAGAGACCCAGTACTTC.

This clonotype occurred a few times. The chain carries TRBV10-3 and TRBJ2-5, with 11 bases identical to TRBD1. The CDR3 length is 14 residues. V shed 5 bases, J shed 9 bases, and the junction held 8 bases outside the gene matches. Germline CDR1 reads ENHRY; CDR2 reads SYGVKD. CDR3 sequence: CAISPGQGVLAQYF. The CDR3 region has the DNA TGTGCCATCAGTCCGGGACAGGGGGTTTTGGCCCAGTACTTC.

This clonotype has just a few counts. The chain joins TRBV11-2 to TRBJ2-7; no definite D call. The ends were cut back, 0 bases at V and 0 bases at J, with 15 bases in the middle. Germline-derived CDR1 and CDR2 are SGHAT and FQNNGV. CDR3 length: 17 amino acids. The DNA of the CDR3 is TGTGCCAGCAGCTTAGATCCCGCGCAGGAACTCTCCTACGAGCAGTACTTC. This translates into CASSLDPAQELSYEQYF.

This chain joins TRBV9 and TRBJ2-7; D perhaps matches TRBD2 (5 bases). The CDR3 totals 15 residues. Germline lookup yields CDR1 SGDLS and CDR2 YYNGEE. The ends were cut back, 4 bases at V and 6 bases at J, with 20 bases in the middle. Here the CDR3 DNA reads TGTGCCAGCAGCCCACAAACCGGGCCTAGCACCGAGCAGTACTTC. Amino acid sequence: CASSPQTGPSTEQYF.

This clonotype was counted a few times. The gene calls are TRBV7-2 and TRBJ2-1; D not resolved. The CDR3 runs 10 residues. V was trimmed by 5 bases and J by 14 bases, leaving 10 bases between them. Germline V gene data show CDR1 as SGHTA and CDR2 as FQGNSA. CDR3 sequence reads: CASSTYPEFF. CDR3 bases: TGTGCCAGCAGCACCTACCCGGAGTTCTTC.

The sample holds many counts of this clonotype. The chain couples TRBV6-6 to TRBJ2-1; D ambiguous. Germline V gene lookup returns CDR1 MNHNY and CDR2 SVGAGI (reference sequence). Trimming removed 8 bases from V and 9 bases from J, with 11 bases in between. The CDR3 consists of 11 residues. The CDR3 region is CASGVGTEQFF. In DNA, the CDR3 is TGTGCCAGCGGTGTGGGAACTGAGCAGTTCTTC.